The 4 T cell receptor beta chains below all came from one sample that was sequenced in a study of blood T cells in healthy people across ages. A second PCR of roughly 7 to 11 cycles used a sample-barcoded 5' primer and a J-beta primer mix. TCRdb re-called the 5' RACE reads with MiXCR, one entry per CDR3 protein. The sample holds hundreds of thousands of distinct CDR3 sequences; less than 80% are singletons and the top ten take around 30%. The sample comprised blood. Receptor source: a man aged 30-40 years in good health.

This clonotype was counted between two and nine times. This rearrangement joins TRBV4-3 to TRBJ2-5, with unresolved D. The closer fit of TRBJ2-7 to the DNA end suggests the J call may be wrong. Looked up from germline, CDR1 is LGHNA and CDR2 is YSLEER. The CDR3 is 13 amino acids. The CDR3 region is CASSQEVLYEQYF. In DNA form, the CDR3 reads TGCGCCAGCAGCCAAGAAGTACTCTACGAGCAGTACTTC.

The rearrangement links TRBV27 to TRBJ2-2; 7 positions agree with TRBD1. V dropped 4 bases and J dropped 5; count of bases not matched to a gene: 1. The CDR3 contains 13 residues. From germline, CDR1 is MNHEY and CDR2 SMNVEV (reference sequence). The CDR3, as DNA: TGTGCCAGCAGTTGGACAGGAACCGGGGAGCTGTTTTTT. This codes for CASSWTGTGELFF.

The chain has TRBV12-3 or TRBV12-4 and TRBJ2-3; D ambiguous. Trimming removed 8 bases at V and 1 base at J, with 10 bases between. The CDR3 loop spans 13 amino acids. CDR3 in DNA: TGTGCCAGCGGCAAGCATGGCACAGATACGCAGTATTTT. Encoded protein: CASGKHGTDTQYF.

The chain joins TRBV7-8 to TRBJ2-4; D gene unclear. The CDR3 is 13 amino acids. CDR1 is SGHVS and CDR2 is FQNEAQ in the germline V gene. Trimming left V 5 bases short and J 5 bases short, with 10 bases between. The CDR3 reads CASSVSTENIQYF. DNA for the CDR3: TGTGCCAGCAGCGTTAGCACGGAAAACATTCAGTACTTC. Based on the CDR3 plus reference TRBV7-8 and TRBJ2-4, the full variable domain is GAGVSQSPRYKVAKRGQDVALRCDPISGHVSLFWYQQALGQGPEFLTYFQNEAQLDKSGLPSDRFFAERPEGSVSTLKIQRTQQEDSAVYLCASSVSTENIQYFGAGTRLSVL.